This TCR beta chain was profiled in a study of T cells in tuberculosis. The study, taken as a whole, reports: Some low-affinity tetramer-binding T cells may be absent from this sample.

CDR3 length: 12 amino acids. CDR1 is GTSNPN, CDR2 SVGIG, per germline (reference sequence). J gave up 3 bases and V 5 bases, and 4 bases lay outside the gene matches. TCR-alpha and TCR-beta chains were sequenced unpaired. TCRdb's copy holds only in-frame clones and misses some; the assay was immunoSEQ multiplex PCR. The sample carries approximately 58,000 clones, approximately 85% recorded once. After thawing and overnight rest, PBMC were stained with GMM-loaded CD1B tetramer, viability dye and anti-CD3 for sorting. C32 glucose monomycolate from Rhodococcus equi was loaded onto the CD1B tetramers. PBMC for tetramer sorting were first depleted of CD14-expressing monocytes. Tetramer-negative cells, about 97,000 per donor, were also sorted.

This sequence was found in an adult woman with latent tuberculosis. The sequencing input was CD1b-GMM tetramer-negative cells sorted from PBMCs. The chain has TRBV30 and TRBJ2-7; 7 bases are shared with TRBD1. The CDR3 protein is CAWGRDSYEQYF. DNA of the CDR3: TGTGCCTGGGGCCGGGACAGCTACGAGCAGTACTTC.